The rows below give T cell receptor beta chains drawn from one sample of a study of blood T cell repertoires in COVID-19. Data came from immunoSEQ multiplex PCR; TCRdb stores just in-frame clones and leaves some out. The table shows 260,000 or so clones, with more than 70% occurring only once. Sequencing was performed on PBMCs or T cells enriched from blood (not recorded which). These TCRs come from a woman in her thirties or forties with acute COVID-19. Both conserved end residues are part of each CDR3. Fields, in order: clone size, V gene, J gene, D gene, CDR3 DNA, CDR3 protein. D genes are given only for firm matches. Some rows mark clone size as missing; the rest say once, few, many or name a class of expanded clone.

abundance: -
v_gene: TRBV11-2
j_gene: TRBJ1-6
d_gene: -
CDR3nt: TGTGCCAGCAGCTTAGCAGGCTATAATTCACCCCTCCACTTT
CDR3aa: CASSLAGYNSPLHF

abundance: -
v_gene: TRBV7-2
j_gene: TRBJ1-2
d_gene: -
CDR3nt: TGTGCCAGCAGCCCCACGACAGGAGTCTATGGCTACACCTTC
CDR3aa: CASSPTTGVYGYTF

abundance: -
v_gene: TRBV9
j_gene: TRBJ2-6
d_gene: -
CDR3nt: TGTGCCAGCAGCACTCACCGGAGTTCTGGGGCCAACGTCCTGACTTTC
CDR3aa: CASSTHRSSGANVLTF

abundance: -
v_gene: TRBV10-1
j_gene: TRBJ1-4
d_gene: -
CDR3nt: TGCGCCAGCAGTGAAAGGGGGATCGGCGAAAAACTGTTTTTT
CDR3aa: CASSERGIGEKLFF

abundance: -
v_gene: TRBV27
j_gene: TRBJ2-1
d_gene: TRBD2
CDR3nt: TGTGCCAGCAGTTCAGGGACTAGCGGGAGAAGGACCTACAATGAGCAGTTCTTC
CDR3aa: CASSSGTSGRRTYNEQFF

abundance: -
v_gene: TRBV6-5
j_gene: TRBJ1-1
d_gene: -
CDR3nt: TGTGCCAGCAGTTACTCCAGGGTCACTGAAGCTTTCTTT
CDR3aa: CASSYSRVTEAFF

abundance: -
v_gene: TRBV11-3
j_gene: TRBJ2-3
d_gene: -
CDR3nt: TGTGCCAGCAGGGCTAGCACAGATACGCAGTATTTT
CDR3aa: CASRASTDTQYF

abundance: -
v_gene: TRBV7-3
j_gene: TRBJ1-4
d_gene: -
CDR3nt: TGTGCCAGCAGCTTAACGTTCCAGGGCGAAGTGTTTTTT
CDR3aa: CASSLTFQGEVFF

abundance: -
v_gene: TRBV4-1
j_gene: TRBJ2-1
d_gene: -
CDR3nt: TGCGCCAGCAGCCAACCCACTAGGTTCAATGAGCAGTTCTTC
CDR3aa: CASSQPTRFNEQFF

abundance: -
v_gene: TRBV5-1
j_gene: TRBJ2-7
d_gene: TRBD1
CDR3nt: TGCGCCAGCAGCTACGGGACAGGGGCCCTCGAGCAGTACTTC
CDR3aa: CASSYGTGALEQYF

abundance: -
v_gene: TRBV15
j_gene: TRBJ1-1
d_gene: TRBD1
CDR3nt: TGTGCCACCAGCAGAGCACGGGACAGGGCGACTGAAGCTTTCTTT
CDR3aa: CATSRARDRATEAFF

abundance: -
v_gene: TRBV7-9
j_gene: TRBJ2-2
d_gene: TRBD2
CDR3nt: TGTGCCAGCACCAAGCCGGGAGGGGTGGACACCGGGGAGCTGTTTTTT
CDR3aa: CASTKPGGVDTGELFF

abundance: -
v_gene: TRBV19
j_gene: TRBJ1-1
d_gene: TRBD1
CDR3nt: TGTGCCAGTAGTATCCTCCGACAGGGACTGAACACTGAAGCTTTCTTT
CDR3aa: CASSILRQGLNTEAFF

abundance: -
v_gene: TRBV5-8
j_gene: TRBJ2-5
d_gene: -
CDR3nt: TGTGCCAGCAGCGTCCCTCGCGAGCCCCAGTACTTC
CDR3aa: CASSVPREPQYF

abundance: -
v_gene: TRBV7-9
j_gene: TRBJ1-4
d_gene: -
CDR3nt: TGTGCCAGCAGCCCCACAGGGAATTCGGCGGAAAAACTGTTTTTT
CDR3aa: CASSPTGNSAEKLFF

abundance: -
v_gene: TRBV11-3
j_gene: TRBJ1-1
d_gene: -
CDR3nt: TGTGCCAGCAAACGGGACACCCAGGAGAACACTGAAGCTTTCTTT
CDR3aa: CASKRDTQENTEAFF

abundance: -
v_gene: TRBV11-2
j_gene: TRBJ1-1
d_gene: TRBD1
CDR3nt: TGTGCCAGCAGCCTCACGGAAGGGGGCAACACTGAAGCTTTCTTT
CDR3aa: CASSLTEGGNTEAFF

abundance: -
v_gene: TRBV9
j_gene: TRBJ2-2
d_gene: TRBD2
CDR3nt: TGTGCCAGCAGCGTGGAAGCGGGAGAGTACACCGGGGAGCTGTTTTTT
CDR3aa: CASSVEAGEYTGELFF

abundance: -
v_gene: TRBV7-9
j_gene: TRBJ1-2
d_gene: TRBD1
CDR3nt: TGTGCCAGCAGCTCTTTTACAGGGGGCAGAGACACCTTC
CDR3aa: CASSSFTGGRDTF

abundance: -
v_gene: TRBV27
j_gene: TRBJ1-5
d_gene: -
CDR3nt: TGTGCCAGCGCTTACCGACAGAACAATCAGCCCCAGCATTTT
CDR3aa: CASAYRQNNQPQHF

abundance: -
v_gene: TRBV11-3
j_gene: TRBJ1-2
d_gene: -
CDR3nt: TGTGCCAGCAGCTCCTCAGGGGACGGTGTCTATGGCTACACCTTC
CDR3aa: CASSSSGDGVYGYTF

abundance: few
v_gene: TRBV4-1
j_gene: TRBJ2-7
d_gene: -
CDR3nt: TGCGCCAGCAGCCCGAGCCAGGGGTCATCCCGCGCCGAGCAGTACTTC
CDR3aa: CASSPSQGSSRAEQYF

abundance: -
v_gene: TRBV24-1
j_gene: TRBJ2-2
d_gene: TRBD2
CDR3nt: TGTGCCACCAGTGATCCGACCGGGACTAGCGGGGACACCGGGGAGCTGTTTTTT
CDR3aa: CATSDPTGTSGDTGELFF

abundance: -
v_gene: TRBV27
j_gene: TRBJ1-2
d_gene: TRBD1
CDR3nt: TGTGCCAGCAGTTCGGGGGGGACAGACCCTTTGAACTATGGCTACACCTTC
CDR3aa: CASSSGGTDPLNYGYTF

abundance: -
v_gene: TRBV2
j_gene: TRBJ2-1
d_gene: -
CDR3nt: TGTGCCAGTCCTTTCGGGGGTGAGCAGTTCTTC
CDR3aa: CASPFGGEQFF

abundance: -
v_gene: TRBV28
j_gene: TRBJ2-5
d_gene: -
CDR3nt: TGTGCCAGCAGCCAAGCCGGGAGTATTAAAGAGACCCAGTACTTC
CDR3aa: CASSQAGSIKETQYF

abundance: few
v_gene: TRBV18
j_gene: TRBJ1-4
d_gene: -
CDR3nt: TGTGCCAGCTCACCTCGACGGGCAACTAATGAAAAACTGTTTTTT
CDR3aa: CASSPRRATNEKLFF

abundance: -
v_gene: TRBV27
j_gene: TRBJ2-1
d_gene: TRBD2
CDR3nt: TGTGCCAGCAGTCTAGGACTAGCTAGGGAGCAGTTCTTC
CDR3aa: CASSLGLAREQFF

abundance: -
v_gene: TRBV7-8
j_gene: TRBJ1-4
d_gene: TRBD1
CDR3nt: TGTGCCAGCAGCTTACGGACAGGACTAAATGAAAAACTGTTTTTT
CDR3aa: CASSLRTGLNEKLFF

abundance: -
v_gene: TRBV24-1
j_gene: TRBJ2-3
d_gene: TRBD1
CDR3nt: TGTGCCACCGCGCAAGGACAGGTAACAGATACGCAGTATTTT
CDR3aa: CATAQGQVTDTQYF

abundance: -
v_gene: TRBV30
j_gene: TRBJ2-4
d_gene: TRBD2
CDR3nt: TGTGCCTGGGGTACTAGCGTCCTCGGATGGGAATCAAACATTCAGTACTTC
CDR3aa: CAWGTSVLGWESNIQYF

abundance: -
v_gene: TRBV19
j_gene: TRBJ1-1
d_gene: TRBD1
CDR3nt: TGTGCCAGTACCCCGGACAGGGTCCAAACTTTCTTT
CDR3aa: CASTPDRVQTFF

abundance: -
v_gene: TRBV19
j_gene: TRBJ1-3
d_gene: -
CDR3nt: TGTGCCAGTAGTCTCCTCACAGGCACTGGAAACACCATATATTTT
CDR3aa: CASSLLTGTGNTIYF

abundance: -
v_gene: TRBV12-3/TRBV12-4
j_gene: TRBJ2-2
d_gene: -
CDR3nt: TGTGCCAGCAGAACCGGGAGTTCCGGGGAGCTGTTTTTT
CDR3aa: CASRTGSSGELFF

abundance: few
v_gene: TRBV2
j_gene: TRBJ2-2
d_gene: -
CDR3nt: TGTGCCAGCAACGGAATGAGGAGGAACACCGGGGAGCTGTTTTTT
CDR3aa: CASNGMRRNTGELFF

abundance: -
v_gene: TRBV18
j_gene: TRBJ2-7
d_gene: TRBD1
CDR3nt: TGTGCCAGCTCAGCGCTCCGGGACAGCAGAACCTACGAGCAGTACTTC
CDR3aa: CASSALRDSRTYEQYF

abundance: -
v_gene: TRBV7-9
j_gene: TRBJ2-1
d_gene: -
CDR3nt: TGTGCCAGCAGCACGAGGACAGACTACAATGAGCAGTTCTTC
CDR3aa: CASSTRTDYNEQFF

abundance: -
v_gene: TRBV18
j_gene: TRBJ1-6
d_gene: -
CDR3nt: TGTGCCAGCTCACCTCAGTCGGGAACCACTTATAATTCACCCCTCCACTTT
CDR3aa: CASSPQSGTTYNSPLHF

abundance: -
v_gene: TRBV11-2
j_gene: TRBJ2-3
d_gene: TRBD1
CDR3nt: TGTGCCAGCAGCTTTCGGGGGACAGGGACGGATACGCAGTATTTT
CDR3aa: CASSFRGTGTDTQYF

abundance: -
v_gene: TRBV5-4
j_gene: TRBJ1-2
d_gene: TRBD1
CDR3nt: TGTGCCAGCAGTAGAGGACAGGGGGCACTTAACTATGGCTACACCTTC
CDR3aa: CASSRGQGALNYGYTF

abundance: -
v_gene: TRBV6-1
j_gene: TRBJ2-2
d_gene: TRBD1
CDR3nt: TGTGCCAGCAGTGCGCTGACGGACAGGGTAAACACCGGGGAGCTGTTTTTT
CDR3aa: CASSALTDRVNTGELFF

abundance: few
v_gene: TRBV6-4
j_gene: TRBJ1-2
d_gene: TRBD1
CDR3nt: TGTGCCAGCAGTGACTCGAACAGGGGAGGCGGCTACACCTTC
CDR3aa: CASSDSNRGGGYTF

abundance: -
v_gene: TRBV7-2
j_gene: TRBJ2-2
d_gene: -
CDR3nt: TGTGCCAGCAGTTGGGACGGCGGGGCGAACACCGGGGAGCTGTTTTTT
CDR3aa: CASSWDGGANTGELFF

abundance: -
v_gene: TRBV27
j_gene: TRBJ1-3
d_gene: TRBD1
CDR3nt: TGTGCCAGCAGTTTGCGACAGGGGTTCCAAAGCTCTGGAAACACCATATATTTT
CDR3aa: CASSLRQGFQSSGNTIYF

abundance: -
v_gene: TRBV2
j_gene: TRBJ2-3
d_gene: TRBD2
CDR3nt: TGTGCCAGCAGTGTTCCGCGGGGGGGCACAGATACGCAGTATTTT
CDR3aa: CASSVPRGGTDTQYF

abundance: -
v_gene: TRBV18
j_gene: TRBJ1-4
d_gene: TRBD1
CDR3nt: TGTGCCAGCTCACCCCACAGGGGTCGCGATGAAAAACTGTTTTTT
CDR3aa: CASSPHRGRDEKLFF

abundance: -
v_gene: TRBV28
j_gene: TRBJ1-1
d_gene: TRBD1
CDR3nt: TGTGCCAGCGACTCGGGACAGATCAACACTGAAGCTTTCTTT
CDR3aa: CASDSGQINTEAFF

abundance: -
v_gene: TRBV15
j_gene: TRBJ2-1
d_gene: TRBD2
CDR3nt: TGTGCCACCAGCGGGAGGGGCACCTACAATGAGCAGTTCTTC
CDR3aa: CATSGRGTYNEQFF

abundance: -
v_gene: TRBV6-2/TRBV6-3
j_gene: TRBJ2-3
d_gene: -
CDR3nt: TGTGCCAGCAGTTATCGCACAGGGCCTAGATCACCTAGCACAGATACGCAGTATTTT
CDR3aa: CASSYRTGPRSPSTDTQYF

abundance: -
v_gene: TRBV19
j_gene: TRBJ1-6
d_gene: -
CDR3nt: TGTGCCAGCAGCGGGGAACGGAATTCACCCCTCCACTTT
CDR3aa: CASSGERNSPLHF

abundance: -
v_gene: TRBV27
j_gene: TRBJ1-1
d_gene: -
CDR3nt: TGTGCCAGCAGTTTATCAATGGGCTACACTGAAGCTTTCTTT
CDR3aa: CASSLSMGYTEAFF

abundance: -
v_gene: TRBV4-1
j_gene: TRBJ1-5
d_gene: -
CDR3nt: TGCGCCAGTGGCCTTTACAATGGGCCCCAGCATTTT
CDR3aa: CASGLYNGPQHF

abundance: -
v_gene: TRBV3-1/TRBV3-2
j_gene: TRBJ2-7
d_gene: TRBD2
CDR3nt: TGTGCCAGCAGCCCAGTGCGGACTAGCGGGAGCTACGAGCAGTACTTC
CDR3aa: CASSPVRTSGSYEQYF

abundance: -
v_gene: TRBV7-8
j_gene: TRBJ1-4
d_gene: -
CDR3nt: TGTGCCAGCAGCTTAGTTCCGCGGGCGGATGAAAAACTGTTTTTT
CDR3aa: CASSLVPRADEKLFF

abundance: -
v_gene: TRBV28
j_gene: TRBJ2-3
d_gene: -
CDR3nt: TGTGCCAGCACGTCCTCCAGCGGAGATACGCAGTATTTT
CDR3aa: CASTSSSGDTQYF

abundance: few
v_gene: TRBV24-1
j_gene: TRBJ1-5
d_gene: TRBD1
CDR3nt: TGTGCCACCAGTGATGGGGACAGTAATCAGCCCCAGCATTTT
CDR3aa: CATSDGDSNQPQHF

abundance: -
v_gene: TRBV28
j_gene: TRBJ2-1
d_gene: TRBD1
CDR3nt: TGTGCCAGCAGTTGGAGAGACAGGGGTTTTGGTGAGCAGTTCTTC
CDR3aa: CASSWRDRGFGEQFF

abundance: -
v_gene: TRBV6-4
j_gene: TRBJ2-3
d_gene: -
CDR3nt: TGTGCCAGCAGTGAACAGTCGGCAGATACGCAGTATTTT
CDR3aa: CASSEQSADTQYF

abundance: -
v_gene: TRBV7-3
j_gene: TRBJ2-3
d_gene: TRBD2
CDR3nt: TGTGCCAGCAGCACGTTGAGCGGGAGGGCTGGAGCAGATACGCAGTATTTT
CDR3aa: CASSTLSGRAGADTQYF

abundance: medium-sized
v_gene: TRBV2
j_gene: TRBJ2-7
d_gene: TRBD2
CDR3nt: TGTGCCAGCAGTACTAGCGGGGCAGCCTACGAGCAGTACTTC
CDR3aa: CASSTSGAAYEQYF